This T cell receptor beta chain was sequenced during a study of shared clonotypes between healthy human individuals. Notes on the study in general: The generation probabilities recorded for non-shared clonotypes fell below those of clonotypes shared by all four donors.

Of note for this clone: The antigen is not known.

This CDR3 has 16 residues. The trim removed 4 bases at V and 0 bases at J, leaving 9 bases unmatched. Naive CD8 cells comprised CD45RO-negative, CCR7-positively selected cells, excluding terminally differentiated effector memory CD45RA+ cells. The sorted-subset replicate PCRs were given around 0.2 ug DNA, which is 30,000 or so T cell genomes. Method: immunoSEQ multiplex PCR; TCRdb's copy keeps in-frame clones and lacks some. The data contain roughly 2,000,000 clones, about 95% of them seen just once; the ten biggest clones take up 0.9% to 1.5%. The receptor was isolated from a man between 18 and 35 years old in good health. V gene TRBV23-1 combines with J gene TRBJ2-7, with TRBD1 matching 7 bases. TRBV23-1 is treated as an ORF (open reading frame) with a function not yet certain. Sequenced input: naive CD8+ T cells sorted from blood. CDR3 amino acids: CASSPPGQERSYEQYF. The CDR3 coding sequence is TGCGCCAGCAGTCCCCCCGGACAGGAGCGCTCCTACGAGCAGTACTTC.